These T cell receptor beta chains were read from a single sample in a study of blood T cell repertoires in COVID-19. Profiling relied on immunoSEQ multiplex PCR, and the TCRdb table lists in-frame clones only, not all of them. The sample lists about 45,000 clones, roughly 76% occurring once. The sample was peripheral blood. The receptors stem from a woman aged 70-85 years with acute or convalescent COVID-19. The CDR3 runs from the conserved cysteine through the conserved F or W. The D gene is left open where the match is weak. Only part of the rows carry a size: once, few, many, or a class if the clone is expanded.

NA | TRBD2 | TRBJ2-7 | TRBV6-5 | CASAGTNSYEQYF | TGTGCCAGCGCCGGGACTAACTCCTACGAGCAGTACTTC
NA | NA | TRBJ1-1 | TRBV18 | CASSAGGFPEAFF | TGTGCCAGCTCAGCGGGAGGGTTTCCTGAAGCTTTCTTT
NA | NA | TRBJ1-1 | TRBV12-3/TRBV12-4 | CASSLAWNTEAFF | TGTGCCAGCAGTTTAGCCTGGAACACTGAAGCTTTCTTT
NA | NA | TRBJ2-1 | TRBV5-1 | CASSSTTIEEQFF | TGCGCCAGCAGCTCTACGACTATTGAGGAGCAGTTCTTC
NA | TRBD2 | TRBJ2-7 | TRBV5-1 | CASSPAGLPSSYEQYF | TGCGCCAGCAGCCCCGCGGGACTACCCAGCTCCTACGAGCAGTACTTC
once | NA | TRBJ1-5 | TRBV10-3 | CAISESAGVGNQPQHF | TGTGCCATCAGTGAGTCCGCAGGGGTCGGCAATCAGCCCCAGCATTTT
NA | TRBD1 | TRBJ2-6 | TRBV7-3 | CASSLSGGVSGANVLTF | TGTGCCAGCAGCTTATCAGGGGGCGTTTCTGGGGCCAACGTCCTGACTTTC
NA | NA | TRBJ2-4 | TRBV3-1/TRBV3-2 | CASSRYSENIQYF | TGTGCCAGCAGCCGATACTCGGAAAACATTCAGTACTTC
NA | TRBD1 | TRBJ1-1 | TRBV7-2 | CASSYLTGDTEAFF | TGTGCCAGCAGCTACCTGACAGGGGACACTGAAGCTTTCTTT
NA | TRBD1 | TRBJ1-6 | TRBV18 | CASSPGQGNSPLHF | TGTGCCAGCTCACCAGGACAGGGCAATTCACCCCTCCACTTT
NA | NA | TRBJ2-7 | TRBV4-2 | CASSQGPGRNEQYF | TGTGCCAGCAGCCAAGGCCCGGGGAGAAACGAGCAGTACTTC
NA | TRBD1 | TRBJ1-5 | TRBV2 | CASRGTGGNNQPQHF | TGTGCCAGCAGGGGGACAGGGGGCAACAATCAGCCCCAGCATTTT
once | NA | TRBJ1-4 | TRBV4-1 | CASSQDWAEKLFF | TGCGCCAGCAGCCAAGATTGGGCTGAAAAACTGTTTTTT
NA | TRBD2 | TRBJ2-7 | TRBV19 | CASTPGGVPTYEQYF | TGTGCCAGTACGCCGGGGGGGGTCCCCACCTACGAGCAGTACTTC
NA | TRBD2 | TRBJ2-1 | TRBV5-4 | CASSASGVNEQFF | TGTGCCAGCTCTGCTAGCGGTGTAAATGAGCAGTTCTTC
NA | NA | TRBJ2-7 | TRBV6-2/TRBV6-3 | CASSYLREKLSYEQYF | TGTGCCAGCAGTTACCTGCGGGAAAAACTTTCCTACGAGCAGTACTTC
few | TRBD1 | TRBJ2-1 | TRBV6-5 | CASSYSNRGPYNEQFF | TGTGCCAGCAGTTACTCGAACAGGGGGCCGTACAATGAGCAGTTCTTC
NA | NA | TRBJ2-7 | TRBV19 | CASSTREAYEQYF | TGTGCCAGTAGTACCCGGGAAGCCTACGAGCAGTACTTC
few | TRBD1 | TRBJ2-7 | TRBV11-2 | CASSPGQVPFTYEQYF | TGTGCCAGCAGCCCCGGACAGGTACCCTTTACCTACGAGCAGTACTTC
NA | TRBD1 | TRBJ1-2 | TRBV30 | CAWSIPDRDSYGYTF | TGTGCCTGGAGTATACCGGACAGGGATAGCTATGGCTACACCTTC
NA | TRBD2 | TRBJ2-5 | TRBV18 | CASSPTLAGEETQYF | TGTGCCAGCTCACCGACCCTAGCGGGTGAAGAGACCCAGTACTTC
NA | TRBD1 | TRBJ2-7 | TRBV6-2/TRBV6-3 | CASSYDRVTEQYF | TGTGCCAGCAGTTACGACAGGGTAACGGAGCAGTACTTC
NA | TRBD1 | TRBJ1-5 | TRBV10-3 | CAITRDRGKPQHF | TGTGCCATCACCCGGGACAGGGGTAAGCCCCAGCATTTT
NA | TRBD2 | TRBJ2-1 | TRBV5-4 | CASSSVRTSGPEQFF | TGTGCCAGCAGCTCCGTACGGACTAGCGGACCAGAGCAGTTCTTC
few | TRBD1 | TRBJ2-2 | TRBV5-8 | CASSKRQGHTGELFF | TGTGCCAGCAGCAAAAGACAGGGCCACACCGGGGAGCTGTTTTTT
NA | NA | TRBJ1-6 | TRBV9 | CASSSDPGTHNSPLHF | TGTGCCAGCAGCTCCGACCCAGGGACACATAATTCACCCCTCCACTTT
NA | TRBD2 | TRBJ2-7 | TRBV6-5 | CASSYRSGGTAYEQYF | TGTGCCAGCAGTTACCGGAGCGGGGGGACGGCCTACGAGCAGTACTTC
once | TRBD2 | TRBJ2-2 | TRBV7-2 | CASSLLRGGPTGELFF | TGTGCCAGCAGCTTATTGCGGGGGGGCCCCACCGGGGAGCTGTTTTTT
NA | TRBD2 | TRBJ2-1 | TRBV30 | CAWTPGLARHNEQFF | TGTGCCTGGACCCCCGGACTAGCGAGACACAATGAGCAGTTCTTC
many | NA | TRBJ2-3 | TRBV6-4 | CASSDYAGSTDTQYF | TGTGCCAGCAGTGACTACGCAGGGAGCACAGATACGCAGTATTTT
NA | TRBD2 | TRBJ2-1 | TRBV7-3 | CASSLRAGGPYNEQFF | TGTGCCAGCAGCTTACGGGCGGGAGGGCCCTACAATGAGCAGTTCTTC
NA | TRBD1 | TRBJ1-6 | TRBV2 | CASSGGQGVRDSPLHF | TGTGCCAGCAGTGGGGGACAGGGAGTTCGAGATTCACCCCTCCACTTT
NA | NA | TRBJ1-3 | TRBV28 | CASSTGALESFRGNTIYF | TGTGCCAGCAGTACAGGCGCTCTGGAATCCTTCCGGGGAAACACCATATATTTT
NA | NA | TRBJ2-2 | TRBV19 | CASSRQGVGGELFF | TGTGCCAGTAGTCGGCAGGGTGTCGGCGGGGAGCTGTTTTTT
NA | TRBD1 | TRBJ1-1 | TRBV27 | CASSLRRTGLGNTEAFF | TGTGCCAGCAGTTTGCGACGGACAGGCCTAGGGAACACTGAAGCTTTCTTT
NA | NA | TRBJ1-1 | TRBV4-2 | CASSQDVRGAEAFF | TGTGCCAGCAGCCAAGATGTCCGGGGAGCTGAAGCTTTCTTT
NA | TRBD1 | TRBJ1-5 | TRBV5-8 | CASSKQGFVGNQPQHF | TGTGCCAGCAGCAAACAGGGGTTTGTAGGCAATCAGCCCCAGCATTTT
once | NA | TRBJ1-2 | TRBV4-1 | CASSHQGLGYGYTF | TGCGCCAGCAGCCACCAGGGTTTGGGCTATGGCTACACCTTC
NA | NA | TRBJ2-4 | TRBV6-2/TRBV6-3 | CASSWSGADIQYF | TGTGCCAGCAGTTGGTCTGGGGCAGACATTCAGTACTTC
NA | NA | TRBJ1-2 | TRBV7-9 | CASSPRGAYGYTF | TGTGCCAGCAGCCCCCGCGGAGCTTATGGCTACACCTTC
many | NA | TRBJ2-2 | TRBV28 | CASSSPRVTGGELFF | TGTGCCAGCAGTTCCCCGAGGGTTACGGGCGGGGAGCTGTTTTTT
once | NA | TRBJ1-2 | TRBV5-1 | CASSLPDRKSYGYTF | TGCGCCAGCAGCCTCCCCGACAGGAAGAGCTATGGCTACACCTTC
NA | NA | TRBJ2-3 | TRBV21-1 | CASSHTTGPCSTDTQYF | TGTGCCAGCAGCCACACAACAGGTCCTTGTTCGACAGATACGCAGTATTTT
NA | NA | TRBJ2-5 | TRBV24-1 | CATSDYPRGAFDETQYF | TGTGCCACCAGTGATTACCCCAGGGGGGCCTTTGATGAGACCCAGTACTTC
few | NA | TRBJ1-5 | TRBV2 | CASTSGQPNQPQHF | TGTGCCAGCACCTCCGGACAGCCCAATCAGCCCCAGCATTTT
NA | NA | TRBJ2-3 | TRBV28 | CASSRGVSGTQYF | TGTGCCAGCAGCCGTGGGGTTTCGGGGACGCAGTATTTT
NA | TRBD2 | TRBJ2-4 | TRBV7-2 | CASSLATSGGAKNIQYF | TGTGCCAGCAGCTTAGCAACTAGCGGAGGAGCCAAAAACATTCAGTACTTC
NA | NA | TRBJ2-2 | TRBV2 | CASSGTPNTGELFF | TGTGCCAGCTCGGGGACACCGAACACCGGGGAGCTGTTTTTT
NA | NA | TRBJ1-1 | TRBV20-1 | CSASRTDPNTEAFF | TGCAGTGCTAGTAGGACAGACCCGAACACTGAAGCTTTCTTT
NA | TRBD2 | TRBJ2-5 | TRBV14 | CASSHLKSGASGAETQYF | TGTGCCAGCAGCCACCTCAAGAGCGGGGCTAGCGGAGCGGAGACCCAGTACTTC
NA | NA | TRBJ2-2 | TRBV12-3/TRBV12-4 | CASRRSTGELFF | TGTGCCAGCAGGAGAAGCACCGGGGAGCTGTTTTTT
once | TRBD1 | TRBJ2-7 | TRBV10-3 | CAITGDRAVDEQYF | TGTGCCATCACCGGAGACAGGGCGGTCGACGAGCAGTACTTC
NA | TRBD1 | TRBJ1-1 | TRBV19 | CASRHRGQNTEAFF | TGTGCCAGTAGGCACAGGGGACAGAACACTGAAGCTTTCTTT
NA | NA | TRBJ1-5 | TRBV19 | CASSLQVSNQPQHF | TGTGCCAGTAGTCTACAGGTTAGCAATCAGCCCCAGCATTTT
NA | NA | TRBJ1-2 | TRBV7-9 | CASTSGGSYGYTF | TGTGCCAGCACCTCGGGGGGGTCGTATGGCTACACCTTC
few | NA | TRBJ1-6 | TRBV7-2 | CASSLLGGDNSPLHF | TGTGCCAGCAGCTTACTAGGGGGGGATAATTCACCCCTCCACTTT
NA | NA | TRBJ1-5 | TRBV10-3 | CAISGGNNQPQHF | TGTGCCATCAGTGGCGGGAACAATCAGCCCCAGCATTTT